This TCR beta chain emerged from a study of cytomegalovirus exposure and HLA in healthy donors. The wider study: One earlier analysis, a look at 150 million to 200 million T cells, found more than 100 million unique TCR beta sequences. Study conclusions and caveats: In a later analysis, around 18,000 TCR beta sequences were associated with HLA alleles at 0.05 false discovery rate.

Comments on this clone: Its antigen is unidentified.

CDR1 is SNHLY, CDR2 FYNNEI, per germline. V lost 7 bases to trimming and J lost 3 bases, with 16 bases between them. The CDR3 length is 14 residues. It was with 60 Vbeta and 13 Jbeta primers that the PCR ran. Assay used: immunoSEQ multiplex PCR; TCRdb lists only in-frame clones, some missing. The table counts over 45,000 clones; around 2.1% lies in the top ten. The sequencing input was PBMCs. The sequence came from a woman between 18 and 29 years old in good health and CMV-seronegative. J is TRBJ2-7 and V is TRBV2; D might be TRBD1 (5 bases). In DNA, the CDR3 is TGTGCCAGCAAAGGGGCCGTCTCCATCTACGAGCAGTACTTC. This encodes CASKGAVSIYEQYF. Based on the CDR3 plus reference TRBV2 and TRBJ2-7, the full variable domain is EPEVTQTPSHQVTQMGQEVILRCVPISNHLYFYWYRQILGQKVEFLVSFYNNEISEKSEIFDDQFSVERPDGSNFTLKIRSTKLEDSAMYFCASKGAVSIYEQYFGPGTRLTVT.